This T cell receptor beta chain was sequenced for a study of blood T cell repertoires in COVID-19. Study in general: COVID-19 samples from acute and convalescent phases originated in the United States, Italy and Spain. PBMCs, B-cell-depleted T cells, or T cells were the source of the cDNA or gDNA that made up the material.

The trim removed 3 bases at V and 9 bases at J, leaving 7 bases unmatched. This CDR3 has 14 residues. CDR1 and CDR2 from the germline V gene are SGHAT and FQNNGV. As processed by the authors: Using reference gene primer amplification, nucleated cell counts were estimated. The table came from immunoSEQ multiplex PCR; TCRdb's copy has only in-frame clones and leaves some out. The DNA gave D and trimming, while V, J and clone size come from that table. Among approximately 150,000 clones, roughly 84% were seen once, and the ten largest hold about 2.5%. The chain is built from TRBV11-2 and TRBJ2-1; the match to TRBD2 covers 8 bases. The sequenced sample consisted of peripheral blood. The origin of this receptor is a human donor with acute or convalescent COVID-19. The donor label of this sample is uncertain. In DNA, the CDR3 is TGTGCCAGCAGCTTGAAAAGCGGGAGCGGTGAGCAGTTCTTC. It codes for CASSLKSGSGEQFF.